The text below deals with one TCR beta chain. Trimming stripped 0 bases from V and 3 bases from J, with 6 bases between. This CDR3 has 13 residues. From germline, CDR1 is MNHEY and CDR2 SVGAGI. This sample is drawn from a study of glioma-infiltrating T cells after dendritic cell vaccination. Using immunoSEQ multiplex PCR, the repertoire was profiled, and TCRdb retains in-frame clones only, with some absent. The sample lists approximately 84,000 clones, more than 75% seen once, with 15% to 19% in the top ten. The TCR was taken from a human donor with glioblastoma. This chain joins TRBV6-5 and TRBJ2-7; D perhaps matches TRBD1 (5 bases). The starting material was blood, obtained before dendritic cell vaccination. The CDR3 loop reads CASSYSGHYEQYF. CDR3 bases: TGTGCCAGCAGTTACTCGGGGCACTACGAGCAGTACTTC.